The 25 T cell receptor beta chains listed next were all sequenced from one sample in a study of graft-versus-host responses after intestinal transplantation. The table came from immunoSEQ multiplex PCR; TCRdb's copy has only in-frame clones and leaves some out. The table includes fewer than 95,000 clones, about 92% detected once. Their antigen targets remain unknown. Source: unstimulated CD8+ T cells sorted from spleen or lymph node cells, taken before intestinal transplant. The receptors originated from a human donor who received an intestinal transplant.

The chain's CDR3 is CASSPRLAGNYEQYF. In nucleotides, the CDR3 is TGCGCCAGCAGCCCCCGGCTAGCGGGGAACTACGAGCAGTACTTC. The chain recombines TRBV4-1 with TRBJ2-7; 9 bases line up with TRBD2. Trimming took 4 bases from V and 3 from J; bases not matched to a gene: 7. This CDR3 spans 15 amino acids. Germline assignment: CDR1 MGHRA and CDR2 YSYEKL.

This chain connects TRBV7-9 to TRBJ1-6; D may be TRBD1 (6 bases). This CDR3 is 16 amino acids long. V lost 3 bases to trimming and J lost 9 bases, with 18 bases between them. Per the germline V gene, CDR1 is SEHNR and CDR2 is FQNEAQ (reference sequence). CDR3 DNA: TGTGCCAGCAGCTTCAGCCCCAGGGGAAAAACTTCACCCCTCCACTTT. It is translated as CASSFSPRGKTSPLHF. Variable domain in full (rest from reference TRBV7-9 and TRBJ1-6): DTGVSQNPRHKITKRGQNVTFRCDPISEHNRLYWYRQTLGQGPEFLTYFQNEAQLEKSRLLSDRFSAERPKGSFSTLEIQRTEQGDSAMYLCASSFSPRGKTSPLHFGNGTRLTVT.

This chain joins TRBV5-1 and TRBJ1-2, with 8 bases matching TRBD1. The CDR3 covers 13 residues. Losses at the gene ends were 4 bases for V and 7 bases for J; bases not matched to a gene: 6. The V gene's germline CDR1 is SGHRS and CDR2 YFSETQ. CDR3 residues: CASSVSRGLGYTF. The CDR3 DNA is TGCGCCAGCAGCGTTTCCAGGGGGCTTGGCTACACCTTC. Supplemented by reference TRBV5-1 and TRBJ1-2, the full variable domain reads KAGVTQTPRYLIKTRGQQVTLSCSPISGHRSVSWYQQTPGQGLQFLFEYFSETQRNKGNFPGRFSGRQFSNSRSEMNVSTLELGDSALYLCASSVSRGLGYTFGSGTRLTVV.

The chain combines TRBV10-2 with TRBJ1-2, with D perhaps TRBD1 (6 bases). V lost 3 bases, J lost 3 bases, and 8 bases lay in between. Looked up from germline, CDR1 is WSHSY and CDR2 is SAAADI. The CDR3 covers 13 residues. CDR3 coding DNA: TGCGCCAGCAGTGACAGGGGTGACTATGGCTACACCTTC. Residues: CASSDRGDYGYTF.

This rearrangement joins TRBV9 to TRBJ2-1; TRBD1 matches at 9 bases. The CDR3 length is 15 residues. Germline CDR1 reads SGDLS; CDR2 reads YYNGEE. Germline trimming cut 4 bases from V and 5 bases from J; bases unmatched to any gene: 7. The CDR3: CASSPDRGINNEQFF. The CDR3 DNA reads as TGTGCCAGCAGCCCAGACAGGGGGATAAACAATGAGCAGTTCTTC.

CDR3 DNA: TGTGCCAGCAGTTACTCCGCAGGGGAATCTAACGAGCAGTACTTC. Translated: CASSYSAGESNEQYF. The rearrangement joins TRBV6-5 to TRBJ2-7; a possible D gene is TRBD1 (6 bases). Germline V lookup: CDR1 MNHEY, CDR2 SVGAGI. This CDR3 has 15 amino acids. The ends were cut back, 0 bases at V and 5 bases at J, with 14 bases in the middle.

The J gene is TRBJ2-1, the V gene TRBV9, with a tentative D call TRBD1 (5 bases). The V and J ends lost 0 bases and 0 bases respectively, with 13 bases between them. The CDR3 runs to 17 residues. CDR1 and CDR2 (germline): SGDLS, YYNGEE. The CDR3: CASSVGGGPSSYNEQFF. In nucleotides, the CDR3 is TGTGCCAGCAGCGTAGGGGGCGGTCCGAGCTCCTACAATGAGCAGTTCTTC.

CDR3 DNA: TGCGCCAGCGGGGTTAAGGACAGGGGGAACACTGAAGCTTTCTTT. This encodes CASGVKDRGNTEAFF. The chain carries TRBV5-1 and TRBJ1-1, with 9 bases that match TRBD1. The CDR3 spans 15 residues. Germline V gene sequence: CDR1 SGHRS, CDR2 YFSETQ. J lost 1 base, V lost 7 bases, and 8 bases had no gene match.

The chain is built from TRBV5-4 and TRBJ2-3; 12 nucleotides agree with TRBD2. The V segment lost 4 bases and the J segment 5 bases; nucleotides outside the gene matches: 11. This CDR3 spans 17 amino acids. CDR1 is SGHNT, CDR2 YYREEE, per germline (reference sequence). The CDR3 sequence is CASSPRASGGAGDTQYF. CDR3 DNA: TGTGCCAGCAGCCCGAGGGCTAGCGGGGGGGCAGGAGATACGCAGTATTTT. Variable domain in full (rest from reference TRBV5-4 and TRBJ2-3): ETGVTQSPTHLIKTRGQQVTLRCSSQSGHNTVSWYQQALGQGPQFIFQYYREEENGRGNFPPRFSGLQFPNYSSELNVNALELDDSALYLCASSPRASGGAGDTQYFGPGTRLTVL.

CDR3 sequence reads: CASSPGQILYEQYF. The CDR3 DNA reads TGTGCCAGCAGCCCCGGACAGATTCTCTACGAGCAGTACTTC. This chain joins TRBV11-2 and TRBJ2-7, with TRBD1 as a possible D gene (6 bases). The length of the CDR3 is 14 residues. Germline CDR1 SGHAT, CDR2 FQNNGV. V was cut by 5 bases and J by 3 bases, with 14 bases left in between.

This rearrangement joins TRBV5-1 to TRBJ2-1; tentative D call: TRBD1 (5 bases). V shed 1 base and J shed 9 bases, with 11 bases lying between them. The CDR3 sequence is 13 residues long. Germline CDR1 is SGHRS and CDR2 is YFSETQ. CDR3 in DNA: TGCGCCAGCAGCTTGTCAAGGGGCAGTGAGCAGTTCTTC. This sequence encodes CASSLSRGSEQFF.

The rearrangement uses TRBV9 and TRBJ1-1; 7 bases agree with TRBD1. This CDR3 region has 14 residues. V lost 5 bases to trimming and J lost 3 bases; unmatched junction nucleotides: 7. The germline CDR1 and CDR2 sequences are SGDLS and YYNGEE. Written as DNA, the CDR3 is TGTGCCAGCAGTCTAGACAGGGCCCACACTGAAGCTTTCTTT. Translating it yields CASSLDRAHTEAFF.

This clone was recorded only once. The chain couples TRBV5-1 to TRBJ1-2; 7 nucleotides align to TRBD1. Germline V lookup: CDR1 SGHRS, CDR2 YFSETQ. The CDR3 length is 13 residues. The junction had 4 bases not matched to a gene; V was cut back by 2 bases and J by 6 bases. The chain's CDR3 is CASSLSGTDGYTF. CDR3 coding DNA: TGCGCCAGCAGCTTATCCGGGACAGATGGCTACACCTTC. Supplemented by reference TRBV5-1 and TRBJ1-2, the full variable domain reads KAGVTQTPRYLIKTRGQQVTLSCSPISGHRSVSWYQQTPGQGLQFLFEYFSETQRNKGNFPGRFSGRQFSNSRSEMNVSTLELGDSALYLCASSLSGTDGYTFGSGTRLTVV.

Worth noting for this clone: Other DNA sequences in this sample translate to the same CDR3. This chain uses TRBV5-1 with TRBJ2-1, with 11 bases aligning to TRBD2. Germline loops: CDR1 SGHRS, CDR2 YFSETQ. Trimming cost V 4 bases and J 4 bases; bases outside gene matches: 4. CDR3 length: 15 amino acids. The CDR3 sequence: CASSPSGGPYNEQFF. CDR3 DNA: TGCGCCAGCAGCCCTAGCGGGGGGCCGTACAATGAGCAGTTCTTC.

The chain combines TRBV6-1 with TRBJ1-1; D perhaps matches TRBD1 (5 bases). The V gene lost 2 bases and the J gene lost 0 bases, with 10 bases spanning the gap. Germline V gene lookup returns CDR1 MNHNS and CDR2 SASEGT. This CDR3 spans 15 amino acids. As DNA, the CDR3 is TGTGCCAGCAGTGAATGGAGGGGTATGAACACTGAAGCTTTCTTT. This codes for CASSEWRGMNTEAFF.

This chain links TRBV7-2 with TRBJ2-7; 9 nucleotides align to TRBD1. The V gene end was trimmed by 5 bases and the J gene end by 11 bases; junction bases not matched to a gene: 10. CDR1 is SGHTA, CDR2 FQGNSA, per germline. This CDR3 comprises 13 residues. CDR3 in DNA: TGTGCCAGCAGCCCAGAGGGACAGGGATTGGAGTACTTC. This encodes CASSPEGQGLEYF.

The chain recombines TRBV6-5 with TRBJ2-7; the match to TRBD1 covers 9 bases. Germline CDR1 reads MNHEY; CDR2 reads SVGAGI. V lost 5 bases to trimming and J lost 6 bases; unmatched junction nucleotides: 8. The CDR3 extends over 14 amino acids. This chain's CDR3 is CASSETYRGPEQYF. In nucleotides, the CDR3 is TGTGCCAGCAGTGAAACTTACAGGGGGCCCGAGCAGTACTTC.

The genes are TRBV19 and TRBJ2-3; D is perhaps TRBD1 (5 bases). This CDR3 is built from 13 residues. CDR1 is LNHDA, CDR2 SQIVND, per germline (reference sequence). The CDR3, as DNA: TGTGCGACGGCCAGGGCGACCACAGATACGCAGTATTTT. This codes for CATARATTDTQYF.

V gene TRBV27 combines with J gene TRBJ2-1; weak D call: TRBD1 (6 bases). Germline-derived CDR1 and CDR2 are MNHEY and SMNVEV (reference sequence). With 0 bases removed from V and 6 bases from J, the gap between germline ends came to 9 bases. This CDR3 is 14 amino acids long. The CDR3 spells CASSLSGTINEQFF. The CDR3 region has the DNA TGTGCCAGCAGTTTATCCGGGACAATCAATGAGCAGTTCTTC.

This clone was counted a single time. The chain uses TRBV19 and TRBJ2-7; D ambiguous. Trimming left V 5 bases short and J 1 base short, with 9 bases between. CDR3 length: 13 residues. CDR1 is LNHDA and CDR2 is SQIVND in the germline V gene (reference sequence). In DNA form, the CDR3 reads TGTGCCAGTAGTTTTGCCACATCCTACGAGCAGTACTTC. Encoded protein: CASSFATSYEQYF.

The rearrangement links TRBV5-1 to TRBJ2-7; the D is unclear. Per the germline V gene, CDR1 is SGHRS and CDR2 is YFSETQ. This CDR3 spans 14 amino acids. The V gene lost 0 bases and the J gene lost 1 base, with 8 bases spanning the gap. DNA for the CDR3: TGCGCCAGCAGCTTGGTCCTGGCATCCTACGAGCAGTACTTC. Protein product: CASSLVLASYEQYF.

The chain links TRBV4-3 to TRBJ2-7; 8 bases are a match to TRBD2. In germline, CDR1 is LGHNA, CDR2 YSLEER. The CDR3 totals 17 residues. The V gene end was trimmed by 0 bases and the J gene end by 5 bases; junction bases not matched to a gene: 12. In DNA form, the CDR3 reads TGCGCCAGCAGCCAAGATTATGCGGCGGGGGGTCGTAACGAGCAGTACTTC. Its translation is CASSQDYAAGGRNEQYF.

The chain links TRBV5-6 to TRBJ2-7; no clear D. This CDR3 has 12 amino acids. With 3 bases removed from V and 1 base from J, the gap between germline ends came to 5 bases. The germline V gene encodes CDR1 SGHDT and CDR2 YYEEEE. The CDR3 here is CASSSRSYEQYF. In DNA, the CDR3 is TGTGCCAGCAGCTCCAGGTCCTACGAGCAGTACTTC. Together with reference TRBV5-6 and TRBJ2-7, the CDR3 gives the full variable domain: DAGVTQSPTHLIKTRGQQVTLRCSPKSGHDTVSWYQQALGQGPQFIFQYYEEEERQRGNFPDRFSGHQFPNYSSELNVNALLLGDSALYLCASSSRSYEQYFGPGTRLTVT.

V and J are TRBV27 and TRBJ2-7; D ambiguous. The CDR3 loop spans 14 amino acids. The germline V gene has CDR1 MNHEY and CDR2 SMNVEV (reference sequence). V was pared by 4 bases and J by 2 bases, with 12 bases between. The CDR3 sequence: CASSSPGITYEQYF. The CDR3 DNA follows: TGTGCCAGCAGTTCCCCAGGCATCACCTACGAGCAGTACTTC.

This chain connects TRBV21-1 to TRBJ2-4; the listed D gene, TRBD2, was not tested against the DNA. TRBV21-1 is listed as a pseudogene. The CDR3 totals 13 residues. The CDR3 loop is CASDRGSGDIQYF. CDR3 DNA sequence: TGTGCCAGCGACCGGGGCTCGGGGGACATTCAGTACTTC.